The 8 T cell receptor beta chains reported below all come from one sample, sequenced in a study of identical twins. TCRdb fed the 5' RACE reads into MiXCR, producing one record per CDR3 protein. The data contain about 220,000 distinct CDR3 sequences, 5% to 7% of them singletons. The sample was also reused in another study, on T cells expressing NK-cell markers.

What was sequenced was CD8+ T cells sorted from blood. These receptor sequences come from a woman aged 18-29 years in good health.

This clonotype was detected a few times. The chain is built from TRBV15 and TRBJ2-1; D tentatively reads TRBD1 or TRBD2 (5 bases each). The CDR3 is 16 amino acids. V lost 1 base to trimming and J lost 0 bases, with 10 bases between them. CDR1 is LNHNV, CDR2 YYDKDF, per germline (reference sequence). CDR3: CATSRGGWGSYNEQFF. The DNA for the CDR3 is TGTGCCACCAGCAGAGGGGGGTGGGGCTCCTACAATGAGCAGTTCTTC. The full variable domain, rest sourced from reference TRBV15 and TRBJ2-1, is DAMVIQNPRYQVTQFGKPVTLSCSQTLNHNVMYWYQQKSSQAPKLLFHYYDKDFNNEADTPDNFQSRRPNTSFCFLDIRSPGLGDTAMYLCATSRGGWGSYNEQFFGPGTRLTVL.

This chain uses TRBV13 with TRBJ2-1, with 7 bases that match TRBD2. This CDR3 comprises 15 residues. The germline V gene has CDR1 PRHDT and CDR2 FYEKMQ (reference sequence). The ends lost 5 bases at V and 5 bases at J; junction bases unmatched: 9. DNA for the CDR3: TGTGCCAGCAGCGCGACGGGGACTACCGACAATGAGCAGTTCTTC. It specifies CASSATGTTDNEQFF.

This clonotype was seen at least ten times. The chain has TRBV4-3 and TRBJ2-2; D uncertain. Trimming cost V 4 bases and J 2 bases, with 8 bases left between them. CDR1 is LGHNA, CDR2 YSLEER, per germline. This CDR3 spans 14 amino acids. The DNA of the CDR3 is TGCGCCAGCAGCCCAACACGAAACACCGGGGAGCTGTTTTTT. It codes for CASSPTRNTGELFF.

This clonotype was seen more than once but under ten times. The gene calls are TRBV2 and TRBJ1-1; D gene unclear. V lost 10 bases to trimming and J lost 1 base, with 10 bases between them. Germline-derived CDR1 and CDR2 are SNHLY and FYNNEI. This CDR3 has 12 amino acids. The CDR3 DNA follows: TGTGCCACCGACCGAGAGAACACTGAAGCTTTCTTT. This gives the protein CATDRENTEAFF.

This clonotype was observed a few times. This chain joins TRBV7-8 and TRBJ2-5; D uncertain. The CDR3 loop spans 14 amino acids. The germline gives CDR1 SGHVS, CDR2 FQNEAQ. The germline V and J ends were trimmed by 1 base and 5 bases, with 11 bases remaining between them. The CDR3 bases are TGTGCCAGCAGCTTAGGTCTGGGCGCGGAGACCCAGTACTTC. Translated: CASSLGLGAETQYF.

This clonotype has more than one count but fewer than ten. The genes are TRBV15 and TRBJ2-7; TRBD2 might be the D (6 bases). Trimming removed 3 bases at V and 1 base at J, with 13 bases between. Germline CDR1 LNHNV, CDR2 YYDKDF (reference sequence). The CDR3 has 15 amino acids. The CDR3 spells CATSRGLASSYEQYF. The CDR3 DNA is TGTGCCACCAGCAGGGGCCTAGCGTCATCCTACGAGCAGTACTTC.

The chain recombines TRBV11-2 with TRBJ1-1; D ambiguous. V was cut by 5 bases and J by 6 bases, with 10 bases left in between. Germline V gene sequence: CDR1 SGHAT, CDR2 FQNNGV. The CDR3 has 12 residues. The CDR3 sequence: CASSQQSAEAFF. CDR3 DNA sequence: TGTGCCAGCAGCCAACAGAGCGCTGAAGCTTTCTTT.

This clonotype showed up many times. The chain links TRBV12-3 or TRBV12-4 to TRBJ1-1; D is possibly TRBD1 (5 bases). Trimming stripped 7 bases from V and 1 base from J, with 13 bases between. CDR3 size: 14 residues. CDR3 amino acids: CASIIGTANTEAFF. The CDR3 nucleotides are TGTGCCAGCATTATCGGGACGGCGAACACTGAAGCTTTCTTT.